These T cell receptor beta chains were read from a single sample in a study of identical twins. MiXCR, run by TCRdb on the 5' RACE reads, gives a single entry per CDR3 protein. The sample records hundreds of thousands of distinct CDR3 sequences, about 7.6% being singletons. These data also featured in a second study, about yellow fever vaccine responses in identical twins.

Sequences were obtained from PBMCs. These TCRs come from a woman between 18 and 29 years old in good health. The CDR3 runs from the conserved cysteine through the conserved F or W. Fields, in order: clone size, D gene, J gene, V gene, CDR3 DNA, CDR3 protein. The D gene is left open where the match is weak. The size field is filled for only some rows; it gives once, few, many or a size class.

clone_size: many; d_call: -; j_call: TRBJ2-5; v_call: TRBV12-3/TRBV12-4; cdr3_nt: TGTGCCAGCAGTTTATCCCCCCGATCTGAGACCCAGTACTTC; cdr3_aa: CASSLSPRSETQYF
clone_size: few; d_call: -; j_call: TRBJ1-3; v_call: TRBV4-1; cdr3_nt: TGCGCCAGCAGCCAAACCCTATCCTCTGGAAACACCATATATTTT; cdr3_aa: CASSQTLSSGNTIYF
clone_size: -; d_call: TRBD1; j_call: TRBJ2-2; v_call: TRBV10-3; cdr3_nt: TGTGCCATCAGTCGGACAGGGGCGCAGGTGGAGCTGTTTTTT; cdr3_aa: CAISRTGAQVELFF
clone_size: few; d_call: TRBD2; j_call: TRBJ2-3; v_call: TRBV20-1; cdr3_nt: TGCAGTGCTCTTAGCGGGGGGGCCCCCGCAGATACGCAGTATTTT; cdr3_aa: CSALSGGAPADTQYF
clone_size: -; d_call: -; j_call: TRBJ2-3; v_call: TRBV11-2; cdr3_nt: TGTGCCAGCAGCTTAGGGTGGGTAGCGGCGGGAAGGAGAGATACGCAGTATTTT; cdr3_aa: CASSLGWVAAGRRDTQYF
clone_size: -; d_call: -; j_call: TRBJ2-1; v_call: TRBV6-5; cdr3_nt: TGTGCCAGCAGTTACACCAAGTACAATGAGCAGTTCTTC; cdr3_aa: CASSYTKYNEQFF
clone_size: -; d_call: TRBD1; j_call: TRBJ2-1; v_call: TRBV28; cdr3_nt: TGTGCCAGCCCCCCCCGGACAGGGGCTAACTACAATGAGCAGTTCTTC; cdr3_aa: CASPPRTGANYNEQFF
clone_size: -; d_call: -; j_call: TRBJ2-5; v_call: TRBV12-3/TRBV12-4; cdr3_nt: TGTGCCAGCAGTCACCCCAAGGACCAAGAGACCCAGTACTTC; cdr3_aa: CASSHPKDQETQYF
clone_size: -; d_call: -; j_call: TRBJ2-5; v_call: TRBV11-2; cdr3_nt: TGTGCCAGCAGCTTACAGGGGGGCGGCCAAGAGACCCAGTACTTC; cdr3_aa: CASSLQGGGQETQYF
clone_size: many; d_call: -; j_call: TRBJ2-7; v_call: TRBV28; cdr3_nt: TGTGCCAGCAGTTCGGACAGCTACGAGCAGTACTTC; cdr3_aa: CASSSDSYEQYF
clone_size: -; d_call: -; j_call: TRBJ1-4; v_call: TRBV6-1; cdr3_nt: TGTGCCAGCGGTAGGGGCACTGCAACTAATGAAAAACTGTTTTTT; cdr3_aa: CASGRGTATNEKLFF
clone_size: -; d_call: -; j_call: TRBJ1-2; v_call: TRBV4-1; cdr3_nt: TGCGCCAGCAGCCCCCTGGGCCAGGCTAACTATGGCTACACCTTC; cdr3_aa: CASSPLGQANYGYTF
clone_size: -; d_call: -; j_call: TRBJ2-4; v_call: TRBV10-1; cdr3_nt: TGCGCCAGCAGTGAGTCGATAGGGTTACAGTACTTC; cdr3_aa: CASSESIGLQYF
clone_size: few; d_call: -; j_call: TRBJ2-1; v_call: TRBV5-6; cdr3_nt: TGTGCCAGCAGCGAGGCGGGACATTATGAGCAGTTCTTC; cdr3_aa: CASSEAGHYEQFF
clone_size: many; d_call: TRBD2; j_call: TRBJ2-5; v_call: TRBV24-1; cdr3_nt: TGTGCCACCAGTGATCCCGGACTAGCGGGGGGCCGGGAGACCCAGTACTTC; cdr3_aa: CATSDPGLAGGRETQYF
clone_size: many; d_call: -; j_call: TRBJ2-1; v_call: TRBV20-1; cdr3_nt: TGCAGTGCTAGCTCCTACAATGAGCAGTTCTTC; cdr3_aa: CSASSYNEQFF
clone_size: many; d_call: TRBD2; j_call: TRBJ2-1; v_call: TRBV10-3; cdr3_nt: TGTGCCATCAGGGGCGGGGGGCTCTACAATGAGCAGTTCTTC; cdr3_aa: CAIRGGGLYNEQFF
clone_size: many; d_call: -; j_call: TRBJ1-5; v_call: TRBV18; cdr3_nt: TGTGCCAGCTCACCACGGGCCAGGGGAAGCAATCAGCCCCAGCATTTT; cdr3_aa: CASSPRARGSNQPQHF
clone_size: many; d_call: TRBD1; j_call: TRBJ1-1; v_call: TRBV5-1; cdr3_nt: TGCGCCAGCAGCCAAAGACAGGGGGCCGCTGAAGCTTTCTTT; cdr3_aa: CASSQRQGAAEAFF
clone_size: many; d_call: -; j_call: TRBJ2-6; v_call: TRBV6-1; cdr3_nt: TGTGCCAGCAGCCCCCAAGCGGGCTCTGGGGCCAACGTCCTGACTTTC; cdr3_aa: CASSPQAGSGANVLTF
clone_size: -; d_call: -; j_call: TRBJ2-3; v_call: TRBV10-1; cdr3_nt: TGCGCCAGCAGTGGCGGGGTCACAGATACGCAGTATTTT; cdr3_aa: CASSGGVTDTQYF
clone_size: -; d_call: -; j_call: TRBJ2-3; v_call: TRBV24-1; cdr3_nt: TGTGCCACCAGTGATTTTGGCTCCCAGGCTACCTTCACAGATACGCAGTATTTT; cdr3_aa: CATSDFGSQATFTDTQYF
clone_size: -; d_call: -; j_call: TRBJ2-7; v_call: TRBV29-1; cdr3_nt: TGCAGCGTTGAAGAAGGAGGTGGAAGAGGGGTCTACGAGCAGTACTTC; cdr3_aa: CSVEEGGGRGVYEQYF
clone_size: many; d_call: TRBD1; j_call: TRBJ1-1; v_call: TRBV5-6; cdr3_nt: TGTGCCAGCAGGAAGTACAATACAGGGGGTTCCACTGAAGCTTTCTTT; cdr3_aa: CASRKYNTGGSTEAFF
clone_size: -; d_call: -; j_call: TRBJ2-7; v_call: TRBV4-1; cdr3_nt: TGCGCCAGCAGCCAAGTATCCCTGGTCTCCTACGAGCAGTACTTC; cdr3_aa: CASSQVSLVSYEQYF
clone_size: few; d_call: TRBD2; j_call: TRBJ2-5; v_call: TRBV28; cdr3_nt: TGTGCCAGCAGTCTAGGTGCATTAGCGGGAGGAGGGGAGACCCAGTACTTC; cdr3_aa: CASSLGALAGGGETQYF
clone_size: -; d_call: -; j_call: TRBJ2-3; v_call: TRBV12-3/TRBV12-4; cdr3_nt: TGTGCCAGCACCTTGGTCGACAGCACAGATACGCAGTATTTT; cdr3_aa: CASTLVDSTDTQYF
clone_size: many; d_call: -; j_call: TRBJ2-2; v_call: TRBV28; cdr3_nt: TGTGCCAGCAGCGGACATTCGAACACCGGGGAGCTGTTTTTT; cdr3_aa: CASSGHSNTGELFF
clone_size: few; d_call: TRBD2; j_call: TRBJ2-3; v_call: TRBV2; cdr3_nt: TGTGCCAGCAGCGCGGGACTAGCAAAAGCCACAGATACGCAGTATTTT; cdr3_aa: CASSAGLAKATDTQYF
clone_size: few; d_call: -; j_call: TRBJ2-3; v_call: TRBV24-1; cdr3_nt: TGTGCCACCAGTGAACTCACAGATACGCAGTATTTT; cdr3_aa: CATSELTDTQYF
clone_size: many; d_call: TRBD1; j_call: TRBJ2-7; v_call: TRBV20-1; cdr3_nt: TGCAGTGCTCGGGACAGGGGCTACGAGCAGTACTTC; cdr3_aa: CSARDRGYEQYF
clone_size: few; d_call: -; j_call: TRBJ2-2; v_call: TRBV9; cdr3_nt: TGTGCCAGCAGCGGGGACGGTAGAAACACCGGGGAGCTGTTTTTT; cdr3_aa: CASSGDGRNTGELFF
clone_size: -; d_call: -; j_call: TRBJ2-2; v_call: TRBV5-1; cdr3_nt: TGCGCCAGCAGCTTGGGGGGGGCCATCTCCCCCACCGGGGAGCTGTTTTTT; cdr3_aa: CASSLGGAISPTGELFF
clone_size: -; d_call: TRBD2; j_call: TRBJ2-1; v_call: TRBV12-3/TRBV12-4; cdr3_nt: TGTGCCAGCAGTGCCCCCGGGACTAGCGGTGAGCAGTTCTTC; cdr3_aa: CASSAPGTSGEQFF
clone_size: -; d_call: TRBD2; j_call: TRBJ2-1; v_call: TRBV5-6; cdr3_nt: TGTGCCAGCAACGGCGGGGGGGCCGGTGAGCAGTTCTTC; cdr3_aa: CASNGGGAGEQFF
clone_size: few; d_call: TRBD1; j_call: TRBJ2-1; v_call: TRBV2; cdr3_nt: TGTGCCAGCAACCTGGGGGACAGAGACTACAATGAGCAGTTCTTC; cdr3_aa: CASNLGDRDYNEQFF
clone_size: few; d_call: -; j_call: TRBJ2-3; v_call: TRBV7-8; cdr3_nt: TGTGCCAGCAGCTTAATGCTGGGGAGTGGGCCCACAGATACGCAGTATTTT; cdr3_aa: CASSLMLGSGPTDTQYF
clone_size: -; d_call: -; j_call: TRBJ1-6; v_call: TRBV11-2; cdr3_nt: TGTGCCAGCAGCGGAAACGACCCGACAGTGACTAATTCACCCCTCCACTTT; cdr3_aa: CASSGNDPTVTNSPLHF
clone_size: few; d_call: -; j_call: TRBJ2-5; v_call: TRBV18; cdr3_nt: TGTGCCAGCTCACCACAGAATTACGAAGATCAAGAGACCCAGTACTTC; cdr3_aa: CASSPQNYEDQETQYF
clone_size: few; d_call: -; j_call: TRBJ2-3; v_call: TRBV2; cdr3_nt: TGTGCCAGCAGTTTCACGAACAGTGAAGATACGCAGTATTTT; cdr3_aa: CASSFTNSEDTQYF
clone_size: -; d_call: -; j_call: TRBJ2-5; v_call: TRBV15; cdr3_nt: TGTGCCACCAGCAGAGACTGGGGATCCTCAAGCGGCGGCCAGTACTTC; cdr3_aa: CATSRDWGSSSGGQYF
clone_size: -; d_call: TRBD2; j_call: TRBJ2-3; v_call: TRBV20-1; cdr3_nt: TGCAGTGCTTCAAGACTAGCGGGAGGCCATAGCACAGATACGCAGTATTTT; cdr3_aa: CSASRLAGGHSTDTQYF
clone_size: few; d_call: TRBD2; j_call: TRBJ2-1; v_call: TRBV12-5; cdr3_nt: TGTGCTAGTGGTTTGGACCCTACTAGCGGGAGTCTCAACAATGAGCAGTTCTTC; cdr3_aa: CASGLDPTSGSLNNEQFF
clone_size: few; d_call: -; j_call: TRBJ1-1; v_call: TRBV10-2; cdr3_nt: TGCGCCAGCAGTGAGTTCCGAACCCTCATGAACACTGAAGCTTTCTTT; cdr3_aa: CASSEFRTLMNTEAFF
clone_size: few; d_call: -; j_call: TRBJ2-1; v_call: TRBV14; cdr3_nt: TGTGCCAGCAGCCAAGGGTGGGGGTACAACAATGAGCAGTTCTTC; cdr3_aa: CASSQGWGYNNEQFF
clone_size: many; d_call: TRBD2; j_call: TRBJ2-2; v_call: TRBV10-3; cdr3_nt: TGTGCCATCACTGGGACTAGCGGGGGCCCCGGAACCGGGGAGCTGTTTTTT; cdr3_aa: CAITGTSGGPGTGELFF
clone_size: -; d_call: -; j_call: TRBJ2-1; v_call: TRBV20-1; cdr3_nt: TGCAGTGTTCAATCCCCGGGGTCCTACAATGAGCAGTTCTTC; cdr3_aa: CSVQSPGSYNEQFF
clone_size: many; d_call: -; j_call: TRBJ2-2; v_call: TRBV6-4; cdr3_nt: TGTGCCAGCAGTGAGCGGACATTACAAGGGGAGCTGTTTTTT; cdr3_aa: CASSERTLQGELFF
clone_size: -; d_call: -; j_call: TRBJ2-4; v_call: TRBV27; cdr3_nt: TGTGCCAGCAGTACGCCCGGAGGGGGAGCCAAAAACATTCAGTACTTC; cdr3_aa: CASSTPGGGAKNIQYF
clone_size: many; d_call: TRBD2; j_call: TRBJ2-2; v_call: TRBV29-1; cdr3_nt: TGCAGCGTCATGACTAGCGGAGTGATCACCGGGGAGCTGTTTTTT; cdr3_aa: CSVMTSGVITGELFF
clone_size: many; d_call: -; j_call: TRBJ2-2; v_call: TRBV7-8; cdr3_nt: TGTGCCAGCAGCGAAACGCGGACAGTCCTTAGTTCCGGGGAGCTGTTTTTT; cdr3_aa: CASSETRTVLSSGELFF
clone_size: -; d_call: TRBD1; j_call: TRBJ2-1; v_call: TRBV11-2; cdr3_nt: TGTGCCAGCAGCGGAACAAACAGGGGGTCATACAATGAGCAGTTCTTC; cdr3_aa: CASSGTNRGSYNEQFF
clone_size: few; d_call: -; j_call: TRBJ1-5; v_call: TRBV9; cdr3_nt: TGTGCCAGCAGCGTTTCGGGGCCAGATAAGCCCCAGCATTTT; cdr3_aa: CASSVSGPDKPQHF
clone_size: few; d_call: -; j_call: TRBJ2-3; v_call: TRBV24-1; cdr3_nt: TGTGCCACCAGTGGTTCCTCCTATTTAGGAGATACGCAGTATTTT; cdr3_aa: CATSGSSYLGDTQYF
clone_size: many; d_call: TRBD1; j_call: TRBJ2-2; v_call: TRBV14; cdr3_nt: TGTGCCAGCAGCCTCTTGGACAGGGATCACGGGGAGCTGTTTTTT; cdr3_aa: CASSLLDRDHGELFF
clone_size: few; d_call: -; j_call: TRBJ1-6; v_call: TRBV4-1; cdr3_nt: TGCGCCAGCAGCCCTTGGGACGGAAATTCACCCCTCCACTTT; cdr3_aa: CASSPWDGNSPLHF